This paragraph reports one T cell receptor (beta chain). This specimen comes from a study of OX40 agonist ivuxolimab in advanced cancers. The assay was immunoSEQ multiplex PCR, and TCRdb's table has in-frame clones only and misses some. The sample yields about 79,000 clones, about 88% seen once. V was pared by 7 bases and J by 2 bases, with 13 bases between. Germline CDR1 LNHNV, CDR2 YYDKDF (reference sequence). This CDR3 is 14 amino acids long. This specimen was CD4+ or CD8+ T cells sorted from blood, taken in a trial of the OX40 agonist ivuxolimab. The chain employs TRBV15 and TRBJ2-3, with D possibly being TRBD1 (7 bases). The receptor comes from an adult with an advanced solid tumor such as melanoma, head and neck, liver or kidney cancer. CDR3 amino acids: CATMRGQLTDTQYF. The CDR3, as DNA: TGTGCCACCATGCGGGGACAGCTCACAGATACGCAGTATTTT.